The table lists the clone carrying this T cell receptor (beta chain) with a count of one. The antigen is undetermined. The data were obtained in a study of cytomegalovirus exposure and HLA in healthy donors. Overall study findings and caveats: Most TCR sequences were seen very rarely across donors, but some public TCRs occurred in many. Reports showed the classifier diagnosing cytomegalovirus status with high specificity and sensitivity. A later analysis found first-cohort TCR clusters tended to co-occur in the approximately 110 validation repertoires.

The CDR3 is 15 residues long. The V end was cut by 3 bases, the J end by 3 bases, with 13 bases between. Germline values: CDR1 MNHEY, CDR2 SMNVEV (reference sequence). Data came from immunoSEQ multiplex PCR; TCRdb stores just in-frame clones and leaves some out. Of about 140,000 clones listed, 70% to 90% are singletons. Separation from the 666-subject first cohort characterized the roughly 120-subject validation cohort, to which the donors belonged. V is TRBV27 and J is TRBJ2-3; possible D gene TRBD2, 5 bases. This TCR was sampled from a woman in her twenties or thirties in good health and CMV-seronegative. The sequencing sample was made of PBMCs. DNA of the CDR3: TGTGCCAGCAGTTTTTACCGGGGTGGGACAGATACGCAGTATTTT. This encodes CASSFYRGGTDTQYF.